The 13 T cell receptor beta chains below were found in one sample sequenced in a study of blood T cell repertoires in COVID-19. The method was immunoSEQ multiplex PCR; TCRdb's version includes in-frame clones alone and lacks a portion of them. The profile covers about 260,000 clones, with less than 85% appearing a single time and under 5.5% taken by the ten largest. Sequencing used peripheral blood. Receptor source: a man in his sixties who had recovered from COVID-19.

The chain has TRBV29-1 and TRBJ1-1; a weak D match, TRBD1 (6 bases). Germline CDR1 SQVTM, CDR2 ANQGSEA. The CDR3 has 12 residues. V was shortened by 5 bases and J by 5 bases, with 12 bases between the two germline ends. The CDR3 here is CSVHWGRTEAFF. CDR3 DNA: TGCAGCGTTCATTGGGGGCGGACTGAAGCTTTCTTT.

The chain couples TRBV7-9 to TRBJ1-2; tentative D call: TRBD1 (5 bases). The germline gives CDR1 SEHNR, CDR2 FQNEAQ (reference sequence). The CDR3 is made up of 12 amino acids. V dropped 3 bases and J dropped 3 bases, with 5 bases sitting between them. CDR3 residues: CASSFRDYGYTF. Written as DNA, the CDR3 is TGTGCCAGCAGCTTCAGGGACTATGGCTACACCTTC.

This clone occurred once. Here the CDR3 reads CASSRRQGGGETQYF. CDR3 nucleotides: TGTGCCAGCAGTCGTAGACAGGGCGGAGGCGAGACCCAGTACTTC. This chain connects TRBV6-5 to TRBJ2-5; 7 positions agree with TRBD1. In germline, CDR1 is MNHEY, CDR2 SVGAGI. The junction had 11 bases not matched to a gene; V was cut back by 5 bases and J by 5 bases. This CDR3 region has 15 residues.

The chain combines TRBV28 with TRBJ1-5; 10 bases line up with TRBD1. V dropped 8 bases and J dropped 6; count of bases not matched to a gene: 7. Per germline, CDR1 MDHEN and CDR2 SYDVKM. The CDR3 has 14 residues. The CDR3 nucleotides read TGTGCCAGCGGCCGGACAGGGGGTGGTCAGCCCCAGCATTTT. Protein product: CASGRTGGGQPQHF.

V is TRBV3-1 (or the pseudogene TRBV3-2) and J is TRBJ1-5, with 12 positions matching TRBD1. J was trimmed by 2 bases and V by 3 bases; bases with no gene match: 14. The CDR3 runs to 20 residues. CDR1 and CDR2 (germline): LGHDT, YNNKEL (reference sequence). CDR3 loop: CASSQVSRDRGPEGNQPQHF. CDR3 sequence (DNA): TGTGCCAGCAGCCAGGTTAGCCGGGACAGGGGGCCGGAGGGCAATCAGCCCCAGCATTTT.

V and J are TRBV5-1 and TRBJ2-7; a weak D match, TRBD2 (6 bases). Per germline, CDR1 SGHRS and CDR2 YFSETQ. The CDR3 has 13 amino acids. V gave up 5 bases and J gave up 5 bases, with 14 bases separating them. CDR3: CASSTGGNHEQYF. Written as DNA, the CDR3 is TGCGCCAGCAGTACCGGCGGGAACCACGAGCAGTACTTC.

This chain connects TRBV19 to TRBJ2-1, with TRBD2 matching 7 bases. The ends lost 6 bases at V and 6 bases at J; junction bases unmatched: 11. The V gene's germline CDR1 is LNHDA and CDR2 SQIVND (reference sequence). CDR3 length: 15 residues. The CDR3 DNA sequence: TGTGCCAGTAGCATCTACGCGGGAGCGTCCAATGAGCAGTTCTTC. Amino acid sequence: CASSIYAGASNEQFF.

V gene TRBV19 combines with J gene TRBJ2-4; no definite D call. This CDR3 is 14 amino acids long. The germline CDR1 and CDR2 sequences are LNHDA and SQIVND (reference sequence). Trimming cost V 0 bases and J 6 bases, with 9 bases left between them. The CDR3 sequence: CASSIDPLRNIQYF. CDR3 DNA: TGTGCCAGTAGTATAGATCCCCTGAGAAACATTCAGTACTTC.

The chain is built from TRBV7-9 and TRBJ1-2; 7 bases line up with TRBD1. Per germline, CDR1 SEHNR and CDR2 FQNEAQ (reference sequence). Trimming took 1 base from V and 2 from J; bases not matched to a gene: 7. The CDR3 runs 16 residues. The CDR3 bases are TGTGCCAGCAGCTTAGGCGACAGGGCTGGGAACTATGGCTACACCTTC. This sequence encodes CASSLGDRAGNYGYTF.

The chain uses TRBV18 and TRBJ1-1, with D perhaps matching TRBD1 (5 bases). CDR3 length equals 13 residues. Between the trimmed V and J ends, which lost 4 bases and 7 bases, there was a span of 13 bases. Germline lookup yields CDR1 KGHSH and CDR2 LQKENI. The CDR3 protein is CASSLTDKIEAFF. CDR3 coding DNA: TGTGCCAGCTCACTCACGGACAAAATTGAAGCTTTCTTT.

V is TRBV6-5 and J is TRBJ1-6, with D tentatively TRBD1 (5 bases). The CDR3 extends over 15 amino acids. CDR1 and CDR2 (germline): MNHEY, SVGAGI. The germline V and J ends were trimmed by 5 bases and 3 bases, with 11 bases remaining between them. CDR3 bases: TGTGCCAGCAGTCCTAGGGGAGGCTATAATTCACCCCTCCACTTT. Protein: CASSPRGGYNSPLHF.

This chain links TRBV5-6 with TRBJ1-6; 7 bases fit TRBD1. Germline V gene sequence: CDR1 SGHDT, CDR2 YYEEEE. The CDR3 extends over 15 amino acids. V shed 5 bases and J 8 bases; nucleotides not matched to a gene: 10. CDR3 in DNA: TGTGCCAGCAGGGCCCGAGAGGGGGCGCATTCACCCCTCCACTTT. Protein sequence: CASRAREGAHSPLHF.

For the CDR3, the DNA is TGTGCCAGCAGCGTAGGCGGAGCAGCGAGCACAGATACGCAGTATTTT. Protein: CASSVGGAASTDTQYF. This chain links TRBV9 with TRBJ2-3; no reliable D call. V gave up 0 bases and J gave up 0 bases, with 11 bases separating them. The CDR3 contains 16 residues. CDR1 SGDLS and CDR2 YYNGEE come from the germline V gene.